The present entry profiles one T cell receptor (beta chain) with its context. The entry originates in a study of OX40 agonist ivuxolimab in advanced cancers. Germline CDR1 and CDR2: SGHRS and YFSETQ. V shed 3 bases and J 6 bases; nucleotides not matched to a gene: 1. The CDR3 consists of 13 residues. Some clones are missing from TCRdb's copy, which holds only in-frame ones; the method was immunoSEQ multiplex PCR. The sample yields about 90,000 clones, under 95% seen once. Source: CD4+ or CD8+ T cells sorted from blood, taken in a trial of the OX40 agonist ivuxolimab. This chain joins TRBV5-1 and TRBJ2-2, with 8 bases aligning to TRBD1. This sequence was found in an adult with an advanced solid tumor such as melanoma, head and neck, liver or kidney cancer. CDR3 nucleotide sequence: TGCGCCAGCAGCTCGACAGGGGCCGGGGAGCTGTTTTTT. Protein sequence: CASSSTGAGELFF.